The rows below give T cell receptor beta chains drawn from one sample of a study of blood T cell repertoires in COVID-19. Libraries were prepared by immunoSEQ multiplex PCR; TCRdb keeps only in-frame clonotypes and omits some of them. The sample shows 79,000 or so clones, roughly 84% of them seen only once. Sequenced material: peripheral blood. The receptors were gathered from a man between 60 and 75 years old with COVID-19, enrolled during active disease. The CDR3 runs from the conserved cysteine through the conserved F or W. Only some rows state a clone size, as once, few, many or a class for expanded clones.

clone_size | j_call | v_call | cdr3_aa
NA | TRBJ2-7 | TRBV5-1 | CASSLDGDYEQYF
NA | TRBJ1-1 | TRBV6-5 | CASNGQATEAFF
NA | TRBJ2-1 | TRBV5-4 | CASSRSGGARSGEQFF
NA | TRBJ2-7 | TRBV9 | CASSVAEGSVYEQYF
NA | TRBJ1-2 | TRBV2 | CASSALGNRAGYTF
NA | TRBJ1-1 | TRBV7-6 | CASSLGGQLNTEAFF
NA | TRBJ2-3 | TRBV6-1 | CASSESGTGATDTQYF
NA | TRBJ2-2 | TRBV23-1 | CASSLPAGNLTGERCTGELFF
NA | TRBJ1-2 | TRBV5-1 | CASSLEAGPSSYGYTF
NA | TRBJ1-4 | TRBV19 | CASSDEVGANEKLFF
NA | TRBJ1-1 | TRBV6-6 | CASSPQMNTEAFF
once | TRBJ1-3 | TRBV6-5 | CASSYGASGNTIYF
NA | TRBJ1-6 | TRBV27 | CASSPRTANSPLHF
NA | TRBJ2-7 | TRBV2 | CASSERTGEVYEQYF
NA | TRBJ2-5 | TRBV12-3/TRBV12-4 | CASSYTQETQYF
NA | TRBJ1-3 | TRBV15 | CATSRDRGSGNTIYF
NA | TRBJ1-2 | TRBV14 | CASSQDNRPYGYTF
NA | TRBJ1-4 | TRBV28 | CASSRTGLAEKLFF
few | TRBJ2-5 | TRBV14 | CASSQDPWYLSNIRGVQETQYF
NA | TRBJ1-3 | TRBV6-5 | CASSYSEVLGNTIYF
NA | TRBJ1-1 | TRBV7-9 | CASSVSGAWTEAFF
NA | TRBJ2-7 | TRBV6-5 | CASSRDYGYEQYF
NA | TRBJ2-2 | TRBV6-2/TRBV6-3 | CASRYGLAGGSGELFF
NA | TRBJ2-5 | TRBV11-3 | CASSPRPTSGPETQYF
NA | TRBJ2-7 | TRBV12-5 | CASDGGRGYYEQYF